The source of this TCR beta chain is a study of molecular identifiers for immune sequencing clone quantification. Germline V lookup: CDR1 SGHRS, CDR2 YFSETQ. The trim removed 0 bases at V and 0 bases at J, leaving 10 bases unmatched. The CDR3 loop spans 18 amino acids. MiXCR, run by TCRdb on the PCR reads, gives a single entry per CDR3 protein. The data show approximately 590,000 distinct CDR3 sequences, approximately 24% seen once. The TCR comes from a human donor in good health. Some libraries in this study had Jurkat cell RNA spiked in. Sequencing input: naive CD8+ T cells from blood, with Jurkat cell RNA spiked in. Subset defined: FACS-sorted CD8+CD4-CCR7+CD45RA+ naive T cells. The V call is TRBV5-1, the J call TRBJ2-3; 7 positions agree with TRBD2. CDR3 sequence reads: CASSLVGTTLWSTDTQYF. In DNA, the CDR3 is TGCGCCAGCAGCTTGGTCGGGACTACACTTTGGAGCACAGATACGCAGTATTTT.